This T cell receptor (beta chain) was profiled in a study of cytomegalovirus exposure and HLA in healthy donors. CDR1 and CDR2 (germline): MNHNY, SVGAGI (reference sequence). The CDR3 consists of 14 residues. About this clone: The junction departs from the called germline gene at one end, perhaps through a read error.

Primers: 60 Vbeta forward and 13 Jbeta reverse. Measured with immunoSEQ multiplex PCR; TCRdb has only the in-frame clones, and not every one. The table records about 200,000 clones, about 82% of them present only once. The material sequenced was PBMCs. The TCR originated in a young man in good health and CMV-seronegative. This sequence joins TRBV6-6 and TRBJ2-7; TRBD1 aligns across 9 bases. CDR3 bases: TGTGCCAGCACTTACGGACAGGGGCCCTACGAGCAGTACTTC. Amino acid sequence: CASTYGQGPYEQYF.